This T cell receptor beta chain was captured by sequencing in a study of T cells after yellow fever vaccination. The study, taken as a whole, reports: When the response was secondary, it was weaker but reached its peak faster, day 5 versus 15. Once the booster was given, most primary-vaccination clones reappeared, at about 97% for CD4 and roughly 85% for CD8.

V was shortened by 0 bases and J by 7 bases, with 16 bases between the two germline ends. This CDR3 region has 16 residues. CDR1 and CDR2 from the germline V gene are LGHDT and YNNKEL (reference sequence). 5'RACE template switching produced TCR cDNA carrying a universal primer site and UMIs. TCRdb re-analysed the 5' RACE reads in MiXCR, keeping a single row per CDR3 protein. The sample includes hundreds of thousands of distinct CDR3 sequences, about 6% of them seen just once. This clonotype was observed many times. What it binds is not known. Source: PBMCs, taken 5 days after the yellow fever booster vaccination. This clonotype was obtained from a young man who received the YFV17D yellow fever vaccine. This chain joins TRBV3-1 and TRBJ2-1; the D call may be TRBD1 or TRBD2 (5 bases each). The chain's CDR3 is CASSQDGAGSKNEQFF. In DNA, the CDR3 is TGTGCCAGCAGCCAAGATGGGGCGGGTTCAAAAAATGAGCAGTTCTTC.